This TCR beta chain was identified in a study of radiotherapy plus CTLA-4 blockade in lung cancer. Study details: Disease control was present in under 35% of patients, and objective responses in 18%.

CTLA-4 blockade using ipilimumab, together with focal radiation, was received by patients with chemo-refractory metastatic non-small-cell lung cancer. The repertoire was sequenced with immunoSEQ multiplex PCR; TCRdb's copy has only in-frame clones and lacks some. The table records 35,000 to 55,000 clones, 70% to 80% of them present only once. About this clone itself: Antigen: not known.

Germline CDR1 LGHNA, CDR2 YSLEER. V lost 4 bases to trimming and J lost 1 base, with 7 bases between them. There are 13 residues in the CDR3. Points from the study as a whole: Following radiotherapy plus ipilimumab, tumor-derived TCR clones expanded in the blood.

The rearrangement uses TRBV4-3 and TRBJ1-1, with a possible D match to TRBD1 (5 bases). This clonotype was obtained from a human donor with non-small cell lung cancer whose response to radiotherapy plus ipilimumab could not be evaluated. Material: peripheral blood, obtained from a patient treated with radiotherapy plus ipilimumab. The CDR3 DNA follows: TGCGCCAGCAGCCTCGACAGGAACACTGAAGCTTTCTTT. As protein: CASSLDRNTEAFF.